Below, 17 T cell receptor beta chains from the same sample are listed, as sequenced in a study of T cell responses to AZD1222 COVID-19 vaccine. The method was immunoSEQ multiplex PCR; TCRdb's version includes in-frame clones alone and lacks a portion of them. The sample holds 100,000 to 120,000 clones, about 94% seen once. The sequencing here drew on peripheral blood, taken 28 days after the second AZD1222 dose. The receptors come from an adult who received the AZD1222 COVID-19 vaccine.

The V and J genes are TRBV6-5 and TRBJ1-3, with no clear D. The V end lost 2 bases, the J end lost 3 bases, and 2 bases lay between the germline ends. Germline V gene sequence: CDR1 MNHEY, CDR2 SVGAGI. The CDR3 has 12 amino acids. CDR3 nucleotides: TGTGCCAGCAGTTACGATGGAAACACCATATATTTT. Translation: CASSYDGNTIYF.

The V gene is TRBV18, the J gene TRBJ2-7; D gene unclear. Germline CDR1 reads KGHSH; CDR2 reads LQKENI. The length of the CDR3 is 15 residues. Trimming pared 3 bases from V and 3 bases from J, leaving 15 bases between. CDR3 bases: TGTGCCAGCTCACCGGTCCTGGGGTCGAACTACGAGCAGTACTTC. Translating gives CASSPVLGSNYEQYF.

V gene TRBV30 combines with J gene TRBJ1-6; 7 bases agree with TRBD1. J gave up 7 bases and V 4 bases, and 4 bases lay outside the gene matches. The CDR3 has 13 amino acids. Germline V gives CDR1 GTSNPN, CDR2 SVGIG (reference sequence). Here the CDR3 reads CAWKGGGNSPLHF. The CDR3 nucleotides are TGTGCCTGGAAAGGGGGCGGGAATTCACCCCTCCACTTT.

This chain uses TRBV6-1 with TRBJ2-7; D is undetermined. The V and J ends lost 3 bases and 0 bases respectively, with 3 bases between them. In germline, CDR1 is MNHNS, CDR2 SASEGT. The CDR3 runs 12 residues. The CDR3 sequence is CASSELSYEQYF. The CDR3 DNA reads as TGTGCCAGCAGTGAGCTCTCCTACGAGCAGTACTTC.

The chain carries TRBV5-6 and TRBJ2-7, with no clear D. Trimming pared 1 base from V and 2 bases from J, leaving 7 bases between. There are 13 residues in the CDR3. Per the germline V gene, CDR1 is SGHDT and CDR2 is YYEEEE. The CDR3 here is CASSLQGTYEQYF. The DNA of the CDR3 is TGTGCCAGCAGCTTGCAAGGAACCTACGAGCAGTACTTC.

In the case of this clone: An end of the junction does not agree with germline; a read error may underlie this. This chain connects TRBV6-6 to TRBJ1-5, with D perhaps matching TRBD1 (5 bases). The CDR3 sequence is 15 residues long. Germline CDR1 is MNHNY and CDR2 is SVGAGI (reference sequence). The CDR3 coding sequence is TGTGTCAGCAGGGCCATTGGGGGAAGCAATCAGCCCCAGCATTTT. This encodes CVSRAIGGSNQPQHF.

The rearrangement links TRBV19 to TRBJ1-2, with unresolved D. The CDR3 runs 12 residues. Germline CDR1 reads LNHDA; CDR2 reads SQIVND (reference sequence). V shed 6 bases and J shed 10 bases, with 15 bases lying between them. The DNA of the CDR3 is TGTGCCAGTAGACCTAGGACCCAGTTCTACACCTTC. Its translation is CASRPRTQFYTF.

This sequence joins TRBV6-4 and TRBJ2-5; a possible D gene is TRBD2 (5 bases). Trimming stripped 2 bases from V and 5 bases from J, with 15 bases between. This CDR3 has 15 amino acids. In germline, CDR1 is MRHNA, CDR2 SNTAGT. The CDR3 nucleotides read TGTGCCAGCAGTGACGCTACAGTTAAGCGGGAGACCCAGTACTTC. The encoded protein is CASSDATVKRETQYF.

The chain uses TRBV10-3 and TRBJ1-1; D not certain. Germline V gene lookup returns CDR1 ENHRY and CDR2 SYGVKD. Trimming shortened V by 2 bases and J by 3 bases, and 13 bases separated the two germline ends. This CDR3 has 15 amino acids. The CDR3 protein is CAISEQRPGDTEAFF. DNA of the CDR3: TGTGCCATCAGTGAGCAGAGGCCTGGGGACACTGAAGCTTTCTTT.

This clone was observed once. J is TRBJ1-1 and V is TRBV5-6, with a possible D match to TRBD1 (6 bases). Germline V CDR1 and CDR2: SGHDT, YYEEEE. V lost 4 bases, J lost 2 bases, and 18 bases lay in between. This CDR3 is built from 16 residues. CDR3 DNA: TGTGCCAGCAGCCGGATTGGGTCAGGGGATAACACTGAAGCTTTCTTT. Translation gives CASSRIGSGDNTEAFF.

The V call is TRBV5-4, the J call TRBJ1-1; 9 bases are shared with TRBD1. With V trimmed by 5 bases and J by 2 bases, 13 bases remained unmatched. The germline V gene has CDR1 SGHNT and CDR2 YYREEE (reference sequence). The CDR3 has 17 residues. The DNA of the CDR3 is TGTGCCAGCAGTCAAATCGGACAGGGGATCCTCAACACTGAAGCTTTCTTT. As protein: CASSQIGQGILNTEAFF.

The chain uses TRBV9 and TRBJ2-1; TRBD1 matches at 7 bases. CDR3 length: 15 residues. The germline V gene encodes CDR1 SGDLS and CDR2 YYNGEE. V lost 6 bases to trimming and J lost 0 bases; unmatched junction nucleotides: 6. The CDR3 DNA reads TGTGCCAGCACAACCGGGACAGCCTCCTACAATGAGCAGTTCTTC. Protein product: CASTTGTASYNEQFF.

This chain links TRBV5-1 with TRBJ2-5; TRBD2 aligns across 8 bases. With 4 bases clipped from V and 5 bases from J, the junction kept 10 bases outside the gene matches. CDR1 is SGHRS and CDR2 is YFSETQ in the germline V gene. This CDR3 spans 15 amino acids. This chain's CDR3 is CASSPDGLARETQYF. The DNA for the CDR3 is TGCGCCAGCAGCCCGGATGGACTAGCTAGGGAGACCCAGTACTTC.

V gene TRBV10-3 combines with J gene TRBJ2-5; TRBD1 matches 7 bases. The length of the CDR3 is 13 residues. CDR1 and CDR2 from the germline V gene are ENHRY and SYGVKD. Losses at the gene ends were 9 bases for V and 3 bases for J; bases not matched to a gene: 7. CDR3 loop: CAIAGTEKETQYF. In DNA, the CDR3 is TGTGCCATTGCCGGGACAGAAAAAGAGACCCAGTACTTC.

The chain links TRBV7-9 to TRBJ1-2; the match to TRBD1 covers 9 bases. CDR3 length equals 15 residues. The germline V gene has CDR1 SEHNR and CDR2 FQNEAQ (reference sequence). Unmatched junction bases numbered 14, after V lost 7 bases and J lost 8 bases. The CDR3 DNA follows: TGTGCCAGCAACAAGAAACCGGGACAGGGAAGGGGCTACACCTTC. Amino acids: CASNKKPGQGRGYTF.

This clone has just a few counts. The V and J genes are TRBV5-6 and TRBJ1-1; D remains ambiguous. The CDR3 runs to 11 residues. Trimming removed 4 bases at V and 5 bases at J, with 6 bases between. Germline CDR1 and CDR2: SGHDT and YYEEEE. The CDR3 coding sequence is TGTGCCAGCAGCCGGACGACTGAAGCTTTCTTT. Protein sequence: CASSRTTEAFF.

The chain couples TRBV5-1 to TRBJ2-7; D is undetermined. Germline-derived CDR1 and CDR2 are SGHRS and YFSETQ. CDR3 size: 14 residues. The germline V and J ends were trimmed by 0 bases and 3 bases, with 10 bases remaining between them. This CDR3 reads CASSLEGLDYEQYF. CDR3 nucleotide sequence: TGCGCCAGCAGCTTGGAAGGGCTAGACTACGAGCAGTACTTC.